These 15 T cell receptor beta chains originate from one sample sequenced in a study of radiotherapy plus CTLA-4 blockade in lung cancer. This table comes from immunoSEQ multiplex PCR, and its TCRdb copy is limited to in-frame clones, with some not included. The sample includes roughly 98,000 clones, roughly four fifths seen only once; the top ten take around 3.6%. The source material was peripheral blood, sampled from a patient treated with radiotherapy plus ipilimumab. Receptors originate from a human donor with non-small cell lung cancer who had a partial response to radiotherapy plus ipilimumab.

The chain has TRBV27 and TRBJ2-1; TRBD2 agrees at 15 bases. The CDR3 has 18 residues. V trimming: 6 bases; J trimming: 3 bases; junction bases outside the gene matches: 9. CDR1 MNHEY and CDR2 SMNVEV come from the germline V gene (reference sequence). The CDR3 DNA follows: TGTGCCAGCAGGGGACTAGCGGGAGGCCCAACTCTCTACAATGAGCAGTTCTTC. Translating gives CASRGLAGGPTLYNEQFF.

CDR3 loop: CASTPGGYNEKLFF. For the CDR3, the DNA is TGTGCCAGCACTCCGGGGGGATATAATGAAAAACTGTTTTTT. V gene TRBV28 combines with J gene TRBJ1-4; maybe TRBD1 (5 bases). Trimming took 7 bases from V and 4 from J, leaving 13 bases between them. This CDR3 has 14 residues. CDR1 is MDHEN and CDR2 is SYDVKM in the germline V gene. The full variable domain, rest sourced from reference TRBV28 and TRBJ1-4, is DVKVTQSSRYLVKRTGEKVFLECVQDMDHENMFWYRQDPGLGLRLIYFSYDVKMKEKGDIPEGYSVSREKKERFSLILESASTNQTSMYLCASTPGGYNEKLFFGSGTQLSVL.

The chain joins TRBV7-9 to TRBJ2-2, with D tentatively TRBD1 (6 bases). Looked up from germline, CDR1 is SEHNR and CDR2 is FQNEAQ (reference sequence). Trimming left V 2 bases short and J 2 bases short, with 15 bases between. The CDR3 has 17 residues. The CDR3 reads CASSLRTGQPNTGELFF. The CDR3 DNA is TGTGCCAGCAGCTTAAGGACCGGACAGCCCAACACCGGGGAGCTGTTTTTT.

This chain uses TRBV27 with TRBJ1-2; 8 nucleotides match TRBD1. The CDR3 is 15 residues long. The V and J ends lost 4 bases and 2 bases, in that order; junction bases with no gene match: 6. Germline V gene sequence: CDR1 MNHEY, CDR2 SMNVEV (reference sequence). The CDR3 loop reads CASSSQRTGNYGYTF. CDR3 sequence (DNA): TGTGCCAGCAGTTCACAGAGGACAGGGAACTATGGCTACACCTTC.

The chain couples TRBV9 to TRBJ2-7; 7 bases fit TRBD1. V was clipped by 0 bases and J by 0 bases; unmatched bases: 3. The CDR3 totals 15 residues. Germline CDR1 is SGDLS and CDR2 is YYNGEE. The DNA for the CDR3 is TGTGCCAGCAGCGTAGATCCAGGGGGCTCCTACGAGCAGTACTTC. Protein sequence: CASSVDPGGSYEQYF.

The chain carries TRBV28 and TRBJ2-7; tentatively, D is TRBD2 (7 bases). V was cut by 5 bases and J by 5 bases, with 19 bases left in between. Germline lookup yields CDR1 MDHEN and CDR2 SYDVKM. The CDR3 length is 15 residues. The CDR3 loop is CASSTYGRGINEQYF. In nucleotides, the CDR3 is TGTGCCAGCAGTACCTATGGGAGGGGGATCAACGAGCAGTACTTC.

This clone was detected a few times. This sequence joins TRBV6-6 and TRBJ1-1; no clear D. This CDR3 comprises 14 residues. V lost 0 bases to trimming and J lost 1 base, with 6 bases between them. From germline, CDR1 is MNHNY and CDR2 SVGAGI (reference sequence). The CDR3 is CASSYSEGNTEAFF. In nucleotides, the CDR3 is TGTGCCAGCAGTTACTCTGAGGGGAACACTGAAGCTTTCTTT.

V and J are TRBV29-1 and TRBJ2-5; 8 nucleotides align to TRBD2. In germline, CDR1 is SQVTM, CDR2 ANQGSEA. The CDR3 consists of 13 residues. With 7 bases clipped from V and 4 bases from J, the junction kept 8 bases outside the gene matches. In DNA form, the CDR3 reads TGCAGCGCGACGCGAGCGGGAGCAGAGACCCAGTACTTC. It yields the protein CSATRAGAETQYF.

This chain joins TRBV18 and TRBJ2-1; weak D call: TRBD2 (6 bases). The CDR3 is made up of 17 amino acids. Looked up from germline, CDR1 is KGHSH and CDR2 is LQKENI. V was clipped by 3 bases and J by 5 bases, with 20 bases between them. The CDR3 nucleotides are TGTGCCAGCTCACCGACGAGCCCGGGACTCCGGGACAATGAGCAGTTCTTC. Its protein is CASSPTSPGLRDNEQFF.

This rearrangement joins TRBV29-1 to TRBJ2-3; a possible D gene is TRBD2 (5 bases). In germline, CDR1 is SQVTM, CDR2 ANQGSEA. V lost 4 bases and J lost 0, with 5 bases in between. The CDR3 totals 12 residues. The CDR3: CSVGGSTDTQYF. The DNA of the CDR3 is TGCAGCGTTGGCGGGAGCACAGATACGCAGTATTTT.

In its sample, this clone was seen a few times. The chain employs TRBV6-1 and TRBJ1-5, with 8 bases that match TRBD1. Unmatched junction bases numbered 11, after V lost 6 bases and J lost 7 bases. This CDR3 contains 15 residues. Germline values: CDR1 MNHNS, CDR2 SASEGT. CDR3 loop: CASRLGQGSGQPQHF. The CDR3 DNA is TGTGCCAGCAGGCTCGGACAGGGAAGTGGGCAGCCCCAGCATTTT.

The rearrangement uses TRBV9 and TRBJ1-1, with D perhaps TRBD1 (5 bases). Between the trimmed V and J ends, which lost 0 bases and 0 bases, there was a span of 9 bases. CDR3 length: 15 amino acids. Germline lookup yields CDR1 SGDLS and CDR2 YYNGEE. CDR3 coding DNA: TGTGCCAGCAGCGTAGGGGGCAGGTTGAACACTGAAGCTTTCTTT. It translates to CASSVGGRLNTEAFF. The variable domain in full, with the rest retrieved from reference TRBV9 and TRBJ1-1, is DSGVTQTPKHLITATGQRVTLRCSPRSGDLSVYWYQQSLDQGLQFLIQYYNGEERAKGNILERFSAQQFPDLHSELNLSSLELGDSALYFCASSVGGRLNTEAFFGQGTRLTVV.

The rearrangement joins TRBV5-6 to TRBJ1-4, with TRBD1 matching over 10 bases. Trimming took 0 bases from V and 7 from J; bases not matched to a gene: 6. This CDR3 has 16 amino acids. Germline loops: CDR1 SGHDT, CDR2 YYEEEE. The CDR3 sequence: CASSLGTGTGVEKLFF. The DNA of the CDR3 is TGTGCCAGCAGCTTGGGCACCGGGACAGGGGTTGAAAAACTGTTTTTT.

The chain employs TRBV11-2 and TRBJ2-3; D possibly corresponds to TRBD1 (6 bases). Trimming cost V 5 bases and J 6 bases, with 18 bases left between them. This CDR3 has 15 residues. The germline CDR1 and CDR2 sequences are SGHAT and FQNNGV. The CDR3 region has the DNA TGTGCCAGCAGCCCAGGGGCACAGGGTCGGGATACGCAGTATTTT. This gives the protein CASSPGAQGRDTQYF.

In this sample, this clone turned up once. In DNA form, the CDR3 reads TGTGCCAGCAGCCCAGACCCCTGGACAGGCCTGAACACTGAAGCTTTCTTT. Its protein is CASSPDPWTGLNTEAFF. V is TRBV7-9 and J is TRBJ1-1; 7 bases fit TRBD1. The length of the CDR3 is 17 residues. With V trimmed by 5 bases and J by 0 bases, 12 bases remained unmatched. Germline CDR1 reads SEHNR; CDR2 reads FQNEAQ (reference sequence).